These 19 T cell receptor beta chains were sequenced from one sample in a study of OX40 agonist ivuxolimab in advanced cancers. Assay used: immunoSEQ multiplex PCR; TCRdb lists only in-frame clones, some missing. The sample holds about 56,000 clones, about 80% seen once. Sequencing used CD4+ or CD8+ T cells sorted from blood, obtained in a trial of the OX40 agonist ivuxolimab. Every receptor here comes from an adult with an advanced solid tumor such as melanoma, head and neck, liver or kidney cancer.

The chain combines TRBV6-5 with TRBJ2-7; D possibly matches TRBD1 or TRBD2 (5 bases each). This CDR3 region has 13 residues. The V gene's germline CDR1 is MNHEY and CDR2 SVGAGI. V was clipped by 5 bases and J by 4 bases, with 12 bases between them. In DNA, the CDR3 is TGTGCCAGCAGTGGGACGCCGGAGTACGAGCAGTACTTC. It encodes CASSGTPEYEQYF.

The chain is built from TRBV7-3 and TRBJ2-2; a possible D gene is TRBD2 (6 bases). CDR3 length equals 14 residues. The V and J ends lost 5 bases and 1 base respectively, with 8 bases between them. CDR1 SGHTA and CDR2 FQGTGA come from the germline V gene. The CDR3 protein is CASSRSGNTGELFF. CDR3 nucleotide sequence: TGTGCCAGCAGCCGTAGCGGGAACACCGGGGAGCTGTTTTTT.

The CDR3: CASSHRSSTDTQYF. The CDR3 DNA follows: TGTGCCAGCAGCCACAGGAGTAGCACAGATACGCAGTATTTT. This sequence joins TRBV6-6 and TRBJ2-3, with D perhaps TRBD1 (5 bases). Germline loops: CDR1 MNHNY, CDR2 SVGAGI (reference sequence). CDR3 length: 14 amino acids. V was pared by 6 bases and J by 0 bases, with 10 bases between.

This clone turned up a few times. The chain couples TRBV10-1 to TRBJ2-1, with 12 bases matching TRBD2. CDR1 WNHNN and CDR2 SYGVQD come from the germline V gene (reference sequence). The V gene end was trimmed by 6 bases and the J gene end by 3 bases; junction bases not matched to a gene: 6. This CDR3 is 16 amino acids long. The CDR3 sequence is CASSSSGRADYNEQFF. As DNA, the CDR3 is TGCGCCAGCAGCTCTAGCGGGAGGGCCGACTACAATGAGCAGTTCTTC.

The chain carries TRBV14 and TRBJ1-3, with D possibly being TRBD1 (5 bases). This CDR3 has 16 residues. The germline V and J ends were trimmed by 4 bases and 2 bases, with 15 bases remaining between them. In germline, CDR1 is SGHDN, CDR2 FVKESK. The CDR3 bases are TGTGCCAGCAGCCTTCGTTTGGGGGGGACTGGAAACACCATATATTTT. This codes for CASSLRLGGTGNTIYF.

The chain carries TRBV7-2 and TRBJ1-2; D is ambiguous. The CDR3 sequence is 15 residues long. V gave up 1 base and J gave up 2 bases, with 11 bases separating them. Germline V gives CDR1 SGHTA, CDR2 FQGNSA. The DNA for the CDR3 is TGTGCCAGCAGCTTAGAGGCGACCGTAAACTATGGCTACACCTTC. Protein sequence: CASSLEATVNYGYTF.

The chain links TRBV28 to TRBJ2-7, with 8 positions matching TRBD1. Per the germline V gene, CDR1 is MDHEN and CDR2 is SYDVKM. The CDR3 length is 13 residues. V was clipped by 3 bases and J by 5 bases; unmatched bases: 3. CDR3 protein: CASSFDRGHEQYF. In nucleotides, the CDR3 is TGTGCCAGCAGTTTTGACAGGGGCCACGAGCAGTACTTC.

The J gene is TRBJ1-1, the V gene TRBV4-2; D gene uncertain. The CDR3 totals 17 residues. Trimming cost V 5 bases and J 0 bases, with 19 bases left between them. Germline V gene data show CDR1 as LGHNA and CDR2 as YNFKEQ. CDR3 region: CASSLAAWMPMNTEAFF. CDR3 bases: TGTGCCAGCAGCTTGGCAGCCTGGATGCCCATGAACACTGAAGCTTTCTTT.

This clone was observed once. The rearrangement uses TRBV5-4 and TRBJ1-6; TRBD1 aligns across 7 bases. The CDR3 runs to 18 residues. V was clipped by 2 bases and J by 10 bases; unmatched bases: 18. CDR1 is SGHNT, CDR2 YYREEE, per germline (reference sequence). The DNA for the CDR3 is TGTGCCAGCAGCTTTGCCGAAACTCTAAGGACAGGCCACTCACCCCTCCACTTT. Translated: CASSFAETLRTGHSPLHF.

This chain connects TRBV28 to TRBJ2-3; TRBD1 is a possible D gene (5 bases). Germline CDR1 and CDR2: MDHEN and SYDVKM. The CDR3 covers 15 residues. Trimming shortened V by 1 base and J by 0 bases, and 8 bases separated the two germline ends. As DNA, the CDR3 is TGTGCCAGCAGTTTATATGCAGGGAGCACAGATACGCAGTATTTT. Translation gives CASSLYAGSTDTQYF.

This clone was recorded only once. The rearrangement links TRBV19 to TRBJ2-1; the match to TRBD1 covers 10 bases. With V trimmed by 1 base and J by 3 bases, 12 bases remained unmatched. There are 19 residues in the CDR3. The germline CDR1 and CDR2 sequences are LNHDA and SQIVND (reference sequence). The CDR3 nucleotides read TGTGCCAGTAGTATAGGCCGGGACAGGGGTGGCCGGGACTACAATGAGCAGTTCTTC. Translation: CASSIGRDRGGRDYNEQFF.

The chain joins TRBV4-3 to TRBJ2-7; TRBD1 or TRBD2 may be the D gene (6 bases each). Per germline, CDR1 LGHNA and CDR2 YSLEER. The V end lost 0 bases, the J end lost 4 bases, and 19 bases lay between the germline ends. This CDR3 spans 17 amino acids. The CDR3 nucleotides are TGCGCCAGCAGCCAAGACCTCTGGTCCACAGGGAGGTACGAGCAGTACTTC. Residues: CASSQDLWSTGRYEQYF.

The chain couples TRBV7-2 to TRBJ2-7; D not resolved. Germline CDR1 and CDR2: SGHTA and FQGNSA. This CDR3 has 14 amino acids. V lost 5 bases and J lost 4, with 15 bases in between. The CDR3 here is CASSPGGSFYEQYF. CDR3 sequence (DNA): TGTGCCAGCAGCCCCGGTGGAAGTTTTTACGAGCAGTACTTC. The variable domain in full, with the rest retrieved from reference TRBV7-2 and TRBJ2-7, is GAGVSQSPSNKVTEKGKDVELRCDPISGHTALYWYRQSLGQGLEFLIYFQGNSAPDKSGLPSDRFSAERTGGSVSTLTIQRTQQEDSAVYLCASSPGGSFYEQYFGPGTRLTVT.

The rearrangement uses TRBV7-2 and TRBJ1-2, with D uncertain. The CDR3 totals 15 residues. V was pared by 2 bases and J by 2 bases, with 12 bases between. The germline CDR1 and CDR2 sequences are SGHTA and FQGNSA. CDR3 nucleotide sequence: TGTGCCAGCAGCTTAAAAGCAGGCTCCAACTATGGCTACACCTTC. It encodes CASSLKAGSNYGYTF.

CDR3 protein: CASSLEVAGASDTQYF. CDR3 nucleotide sequence: TGTGCCAGCAGCTTGGAGGTAGCGGGAGCATCAGATACGCAGTATTTT. V is TRBV5-4 and J is TRBJ2-3, with 9 bases that match TRBD2. J lost 4 bases, V lost 0 bases, and 6 bases had no gene match. The V gene's germline CDR1 is SGHNT and CDR2 YYREEE (reference sequence). This CDR3 spans 16 amino acids.

The genes are TRBV10-2 and TRBJ2-3; 7 positions agree with TRBD2. CDR3 length equals 15 residues. Per the germline V gene, CDR1 is WSHSY and CDR2 is SAAADI. V trimming: 8 bases; J trimming: 1 base; junction bases outside the gene matches: 9. For the CDR3, the DNA is TGCGCCAGCGGACGGGACTACCTACGCACAGATACGCAGTATTTT. This sequence encodes CASGRDYLRTDTQYF.

The rearrangement links TRBV10-1 to TRBJ1-1; weak D call: TRBD1 (6 bases). V was trimmed by 3 bases and J by 5 bases, leaving 19 bases between them. Germline assignment: CDR1 WNHNN and CDR2 SYGVQD (reference sequence). This CDR3 is built from 16 residues. In nucleotides, the CDR3 is TGCGCCAGCAGTGACGGGGGCGCAGGGGCAGGTACTGAAGCTTTCTTT. As protein: CASSDGGAGAGTEAFF.

The chain recombines TRBV6-5 with TRBJ2-1, with 11 bases identical to TRBD2. Per germline, CDR1 MNHEY and CDR2 SVGAGI. The CDR3 is made up of 16 amino acids. Trimming cost V 0 bases and J 4 bases; bases outside gene matches: 2. The chain's CDR3 is CASSYSLAGGYNEQFF. In DNA form, the CDR3 reads TGTGCCAGCAGTTACTCTCTAGCGGGAGGTTACAATGAGCAGTTCTTC.

This clone has a single count. The chain uses TRBV5-6 and TRBJ2-1; D is possibly TRBD2 (6 bases). Germline V CDR1 and CDR2: SGHDT, YYEEEE. Trimming took 0 bases from V and 1 from J, leaving 11 bases between them. The length of the CDR3 is 16 residues. This CDR3 is CASSLVMGGSYNEQFF. The DNA of the CDR3 is TGTGCCAGCAGCTTGGTCATGGGGGGATCCTACAATGAGCAGTTCTTC.